This T cell receptor beta chain was profiled in a study of T cells in Graves' hyperthyroidism and ophthalmopathy. Points from the study as a whole: Most thyroid-expanded clonotypes above 0.001 were also found in blood. Model output signaled ophthalmopathy a median approximately 6 months ahead of onset.

Amplification of TCR beta CDR3 regions was performed using RNA transcripts as template. Initially, a first-round RT-PCR of the TCR CDR3 employed the HTBI primer set. TCRdb processed the multiplex PCR reads anew with MiXCR; each CDR3 protein has one entry. Among under 350,000 distinct CDR3 sequences listed, 17% were seen once. Ten or more counts support this clonotype. Its antigen remains unknown. V dropped 5 bases and J dropped 3 bases, with 8 bases sitting between them. Germline assignment: CDR1 GTSNPN and CDR2 SVGIG (reference sequence). The CDR3 spans 12 residues. Those patients with uncontrolled infection, other autoimmune disease, pregnancy or lactation were excluded. For the diagnoses, clinical symptoms, serum thyroxine and TRAb, thyroid ultrasound and orbital computed tomography were used.

The chain combines TRBV30 with TRBJ1-5; TRBD1 might be the D (5 bases). Specimen: blood. The origin of this receptor is a woman aged 55-70 years with Graves' ophthalmopathy. The DNA for the CDR3 is TGTGCCTGGGGACAAAACAATCAGCCCCAGCATTTT. Translating gives CAWGQNNQPQHF.